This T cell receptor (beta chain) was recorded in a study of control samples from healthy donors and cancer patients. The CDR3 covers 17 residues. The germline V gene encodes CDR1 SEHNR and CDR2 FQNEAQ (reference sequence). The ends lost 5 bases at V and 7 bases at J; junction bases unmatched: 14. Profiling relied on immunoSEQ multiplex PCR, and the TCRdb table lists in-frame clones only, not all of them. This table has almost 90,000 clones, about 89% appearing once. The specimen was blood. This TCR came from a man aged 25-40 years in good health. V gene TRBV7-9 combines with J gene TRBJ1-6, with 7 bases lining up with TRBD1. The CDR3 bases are TGTGCCAGCAGCCCTCTAAACCCGACAGGGAGGAATTCACCCCTCCACTTT. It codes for CASSPLNPTGRNSPLHF.